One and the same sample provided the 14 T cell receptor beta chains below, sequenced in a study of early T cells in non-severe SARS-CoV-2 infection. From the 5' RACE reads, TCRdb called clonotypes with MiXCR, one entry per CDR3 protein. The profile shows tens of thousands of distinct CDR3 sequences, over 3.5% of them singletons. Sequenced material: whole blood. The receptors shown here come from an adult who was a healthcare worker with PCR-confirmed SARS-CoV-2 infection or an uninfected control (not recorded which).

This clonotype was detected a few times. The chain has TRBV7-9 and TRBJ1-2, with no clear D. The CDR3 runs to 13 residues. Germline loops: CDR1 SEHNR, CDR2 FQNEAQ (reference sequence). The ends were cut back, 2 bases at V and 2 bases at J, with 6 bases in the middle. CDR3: CASSLNQNYGYTF. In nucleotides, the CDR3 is TGTGCCAGCAGCTTAAACCAGAACTATGGCTACACCTTC.

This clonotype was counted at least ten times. Here the CDR3 DNA reads TGTGCCAGCAGCTTGCGGCTAGCGGGTGAGGGTAATGAGCAGTTCTTC. Its protein is CASSLRLAGEGNEQFF. J is TRBJ2-1 and V is TRBV5-5, with 8 nucleotides matching TRBD2. The ends lost 1 base at V and 7 bases at J; junction bases unmatched: 10. The CDR3 has 16 residues. Germline V gene lookup returns CDR1 SGHKS and CDR2 YYEKEE (reference sequence).

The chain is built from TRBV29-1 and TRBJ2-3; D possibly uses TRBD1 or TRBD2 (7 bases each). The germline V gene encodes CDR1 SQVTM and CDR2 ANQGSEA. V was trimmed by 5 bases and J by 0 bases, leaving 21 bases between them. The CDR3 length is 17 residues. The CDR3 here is CSVIQGGTPWSTDTQYF. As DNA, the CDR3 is TGCAGCGTTATTCAGGGGGGGACCCCATGGAGCACAGATACGCAGTATTTT.

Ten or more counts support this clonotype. CDR3: CASSSQALEQYF. The CDR3 nucleotides are TGTGCCAGCAGCTCCCAGGCACTCGAGCAGTACTTC. V usage is TRBV28 and J usage is TRBJ2-7; D unresolved. Trimming cost V 6 bases and J 6 bases, with 12 bases left between them. The CDR3 has 12 residues. The germline V gene encodes CDR1 MDHEN and CDR2 SYDVKM.

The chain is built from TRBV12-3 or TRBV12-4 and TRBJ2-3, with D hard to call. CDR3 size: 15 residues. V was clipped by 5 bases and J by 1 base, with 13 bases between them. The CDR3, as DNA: TGTGCCAGCAGTCCTCCTAGGACCGGCACAGATACGCAGTATTTT. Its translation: CASSPPRTGTDTQYF.

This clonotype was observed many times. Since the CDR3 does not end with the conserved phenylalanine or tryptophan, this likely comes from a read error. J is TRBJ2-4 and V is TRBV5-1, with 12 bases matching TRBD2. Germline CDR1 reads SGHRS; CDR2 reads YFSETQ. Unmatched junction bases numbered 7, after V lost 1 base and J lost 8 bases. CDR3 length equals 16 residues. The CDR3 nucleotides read TGCGCCAGCAGCTTGCGGCTAGCGGGAGGGCTTGACATTCAGTACTCC. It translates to CASSLRLAGGLDIQYS.

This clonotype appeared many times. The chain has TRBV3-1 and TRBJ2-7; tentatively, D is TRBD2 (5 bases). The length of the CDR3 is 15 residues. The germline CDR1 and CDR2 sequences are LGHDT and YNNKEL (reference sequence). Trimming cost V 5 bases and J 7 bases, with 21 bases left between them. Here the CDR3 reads CASSSGLARSGEQYF. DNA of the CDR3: TGTGCCAGCAGCAGCGGACTTGCGCGGTCGGGTGAGCAGTACTTC.

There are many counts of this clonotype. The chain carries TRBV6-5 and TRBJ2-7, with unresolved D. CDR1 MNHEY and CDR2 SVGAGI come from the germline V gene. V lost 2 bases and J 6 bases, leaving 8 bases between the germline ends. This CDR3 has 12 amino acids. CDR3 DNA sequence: TGTGCCAGCAGTTACGGGAAGGGCGAGCAGTACTTC. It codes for CASSYGKGEQYF.

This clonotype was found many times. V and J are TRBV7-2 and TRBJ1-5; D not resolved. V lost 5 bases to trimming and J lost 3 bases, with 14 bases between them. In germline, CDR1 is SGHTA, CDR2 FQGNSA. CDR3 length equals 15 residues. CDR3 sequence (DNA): TGTGCCAGCAGCCCCCACGGGCCAGTCAATCAGCCCCAGCATTTT. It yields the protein CASSPHGPVNQPQHF.

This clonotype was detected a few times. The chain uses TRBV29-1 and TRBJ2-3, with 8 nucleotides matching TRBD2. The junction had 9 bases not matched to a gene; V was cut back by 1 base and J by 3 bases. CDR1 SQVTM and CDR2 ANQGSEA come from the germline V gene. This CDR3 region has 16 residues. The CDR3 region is CSVEGGSGSWTDTQYF. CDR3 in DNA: TGCAGCGTTGAAGGAGGCAGCGGGAGTTGGACAGATACGCAGTATTTT.

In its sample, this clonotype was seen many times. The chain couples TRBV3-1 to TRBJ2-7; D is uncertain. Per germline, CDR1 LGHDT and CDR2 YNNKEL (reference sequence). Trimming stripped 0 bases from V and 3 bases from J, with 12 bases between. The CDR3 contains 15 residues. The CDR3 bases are TGTGCCAGCAGCCAAGAATTGGGCAGACACTACGAGCAGTACTTC. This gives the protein CASSQELGRHYEQYF.

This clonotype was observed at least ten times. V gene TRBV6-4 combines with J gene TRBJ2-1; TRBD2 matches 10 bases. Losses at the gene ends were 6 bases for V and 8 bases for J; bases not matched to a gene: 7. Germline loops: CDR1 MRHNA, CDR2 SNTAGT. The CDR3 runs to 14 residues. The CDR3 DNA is TGTGCCAGCAGCCTAGCGGGAGAGGTTGATGAGCAGTTCTTC. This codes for CASSLAGEVDEQFF.

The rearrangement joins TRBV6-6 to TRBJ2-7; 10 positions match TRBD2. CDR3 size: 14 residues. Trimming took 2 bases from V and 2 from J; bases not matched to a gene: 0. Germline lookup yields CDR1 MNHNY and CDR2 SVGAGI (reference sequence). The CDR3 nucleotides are TGTGCCAGCAGTTACACTAGCGGGGCCTACGAGCAGTACTTC. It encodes CASSYTSGAYEQYF.

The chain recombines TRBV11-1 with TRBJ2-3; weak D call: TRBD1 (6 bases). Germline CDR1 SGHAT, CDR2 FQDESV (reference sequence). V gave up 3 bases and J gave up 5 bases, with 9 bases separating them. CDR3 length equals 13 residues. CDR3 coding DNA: TGTGCCAGCAGCTTTACAGGGAAAGATACGCAGTATTTT. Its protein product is CASSFTGKDTQYF.